This T cell receptor beta chain was sequenced in a study of blood T cell repertoires in COVID-19. Study information: The origin of the acute and convalescent COVID-19 samples was the United States, Italy and Spain.

Profiled with immunoSEQ multiplex PCR; TCRdb holds only in-frame clones, not every one. This sample has more than 100,000 clones; 65% to 90% occur once, and the top ten carry 8% to 9.5%. CDR1 KGHSH and CDR2 LQKENI come from the germline V gene. J lost 5 bases, V lost 6 bases, and 11 bases had no gene match. CDR3 length equals 15 residues. The sample holds one count of this clone. Input material: peripheral blood. V usage is TRBV18 and J usage is TRBJ2-5, with 8 bases aligning to TRBD2. The sequence was collected from a woman in her sixties with active or convalescent COVID-19. For the CDR3, the DNA is TGTGCCAGCTCGGGAAAAGCGGGAGTACCTGAGACCCAGTACTTC. It encodes CASSGKAGVPETQYF. Based on the CDR3 plus reference TRBV18 and TRBJ2-5, the full variable domain is NAGVMQNPRHLVRRRGQEARLRCSPMKGHSHVYWYRQLPEEGLKFMVYLQKENIIDESGMPKERFSAEFPKEGPSILRIQQVVRGDSAAYFCASSGKAGVPETQYFGPGTRLLVL.